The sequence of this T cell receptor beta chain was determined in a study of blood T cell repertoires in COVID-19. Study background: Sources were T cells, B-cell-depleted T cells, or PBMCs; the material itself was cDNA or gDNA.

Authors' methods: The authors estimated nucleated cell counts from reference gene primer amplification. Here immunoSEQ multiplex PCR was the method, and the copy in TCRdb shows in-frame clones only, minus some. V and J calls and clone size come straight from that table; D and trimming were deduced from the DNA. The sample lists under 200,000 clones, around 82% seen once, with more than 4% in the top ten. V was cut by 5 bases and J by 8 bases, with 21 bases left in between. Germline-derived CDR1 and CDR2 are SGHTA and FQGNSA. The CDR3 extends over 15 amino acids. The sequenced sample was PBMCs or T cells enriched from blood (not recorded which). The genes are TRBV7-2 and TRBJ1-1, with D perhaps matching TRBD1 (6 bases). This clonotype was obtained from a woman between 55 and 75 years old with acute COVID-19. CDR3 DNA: TGTGCCAGCAGCATTCAGACGGACAGCCGGGAAGAAGCTTTCTTT. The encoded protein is CASSIQTDSREEAFF.